This TCR beta chain was sequenced in a study of Graves' ophthalmopathy and Graves' hyperthyroidism. RNA transcripts were the template, and TCR beta CDR3 regions were amplified from them. Scientists carried out first-round RT-PCR using HTBI primers and then a second-round multiplex PCR. TCRdb itself ran the multiplex PCR reads through MiXCR, one entry per CDR3 protein. The sample carries about 1.1 million distinct CDR3 sequences, about two fifths recorded once. This clonotype was counted at least ten times. The junction differs from germline at one of its ends, possibly a read error. Aged 18 to 65, hyperthyroidism patients had been newly diagnosed, with under 2 months' duration. This CDR3 has 18 amino acids. Germline CDR1 and CDR2: SEHNR and FQNEAQ (reference sequence).

V usage is TRBV7-9 and J usage is TRBJ1-1; D not resolved. The sequence was obtained from an adult man with Graves' hyperthyroidism. Sequencing input: peripheral blood or thyroid tissue (not recorded which). This chain's CDR3 is CASSRKEGPKSVNNEAFF. CDR3 DNA sequence: TGTGCCAGCAGCCGGAAAGAAGGGCCAAAGAGTGTGAACAATGAAGCTTTCTTT. Combining the CDR3 with reference TRBV7-9 and TRBJ1-1 gives the whole variable domain DTGVSQNPRHKITKRGQNVTFRCDPISEHNRLYWYRQTLGQGPEFLTYFQNEAQLEKSRLLSDRFSAERPKGSFSTLEIQRTEQGDSAMYLCASSRKEGPKSVNNEAFFGQGTRLTVV.